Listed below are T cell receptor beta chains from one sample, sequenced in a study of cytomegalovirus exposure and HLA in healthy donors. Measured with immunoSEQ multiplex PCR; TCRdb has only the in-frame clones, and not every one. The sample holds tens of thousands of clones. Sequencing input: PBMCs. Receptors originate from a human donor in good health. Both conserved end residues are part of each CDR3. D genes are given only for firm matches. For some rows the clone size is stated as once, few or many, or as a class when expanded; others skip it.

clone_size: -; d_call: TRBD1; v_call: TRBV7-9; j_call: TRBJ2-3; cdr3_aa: CASSLAGTGGRSDTQYF; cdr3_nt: TGTGCCAGCAGCTTAGCAGGAACAGGGGGTAGATCAGATACGCAGTATTTT
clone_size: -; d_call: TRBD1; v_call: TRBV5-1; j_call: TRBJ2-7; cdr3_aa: CASSLRGTAPNEQYF; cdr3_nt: TGCGCCAGCAGCTTGCGAGGGACAGCCCCCAACGAGCAGTACTTC
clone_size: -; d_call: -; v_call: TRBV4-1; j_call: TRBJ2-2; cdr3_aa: CASSHPRGTGELFF; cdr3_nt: TGCGCCAGCAGCCACCCTCGGGGGACCGGGGAGCTGTTTTTT
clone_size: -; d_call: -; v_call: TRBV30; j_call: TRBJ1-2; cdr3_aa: CAWSGRVYHYGYTF; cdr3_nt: TGTGCCTGGAGTGGCAGGGTTTATCACTATGGCTACACCTTC
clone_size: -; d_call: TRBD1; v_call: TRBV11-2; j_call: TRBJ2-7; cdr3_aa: CASSSLRRRGPYEQYF; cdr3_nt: TGTGCCAGCAGCTCCCTCAGGAGAAGGGGGCCTTACGAGCAGTACTTC
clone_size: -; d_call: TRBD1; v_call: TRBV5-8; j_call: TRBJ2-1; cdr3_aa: CASSSGQGAGNEQFF; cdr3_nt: TGTGCCAGCAGCTCGGGACAGGGGGCAGGCAATGAGCAGTTCTTC
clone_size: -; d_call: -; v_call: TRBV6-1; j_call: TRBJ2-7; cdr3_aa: CASSEAKLGRYEQYF; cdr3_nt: TGTGCCAGCAGTGAAGCAAAATTGGGGCGGTACGAGCAGTACTTC
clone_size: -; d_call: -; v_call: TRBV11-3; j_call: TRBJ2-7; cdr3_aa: CASSRYYEQYF; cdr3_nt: TGTGCCAGCAGCCGTTACTACGAGCAGTACTTC
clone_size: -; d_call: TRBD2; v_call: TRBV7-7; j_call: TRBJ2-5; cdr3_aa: CASSLSGGNQETQYF; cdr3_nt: TGTGCCAGCAGCTTAAGCGGGGGGAATCAAGAGACCCAGTACTTC
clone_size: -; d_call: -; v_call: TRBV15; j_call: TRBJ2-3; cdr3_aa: CATSRESREDTQYF; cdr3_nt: TGTGCCACCAGCAGAGAGAGCCGGGAAGATACGCAGTATTTT
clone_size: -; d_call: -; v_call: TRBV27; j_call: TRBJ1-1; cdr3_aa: CASSPNYRGRDTEAFF; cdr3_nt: TGTGCCAGCAGTCCAAATTATCGGGGTAGGGACACTGAAGCTTTCTTT
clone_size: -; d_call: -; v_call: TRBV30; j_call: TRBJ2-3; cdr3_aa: CAWSVSSGAGKQYF; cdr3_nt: TGTGCCTGGAGTGTCTCAAGCGGCGCCGGCAAGCAGTATTTT
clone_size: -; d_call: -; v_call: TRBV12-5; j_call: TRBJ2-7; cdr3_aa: CASGLDVVYEQYF; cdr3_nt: TGTGCTAGTGGTTTGGATGTCGTATACGAGCAGTACTTC
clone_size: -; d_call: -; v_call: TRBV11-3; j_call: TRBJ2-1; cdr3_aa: CASSPRKGDNEQFF; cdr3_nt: TGTGCCAGCAGCCCTCGCAAAGGGGACAATGAGCAGTTCTTC
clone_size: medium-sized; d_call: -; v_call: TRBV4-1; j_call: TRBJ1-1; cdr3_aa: CASSQDTGEGNTEAFF; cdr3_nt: TGCGCCAGCAGCCAAGATACGGGCGAGGGGAACACTGAAGCTTTCTTT
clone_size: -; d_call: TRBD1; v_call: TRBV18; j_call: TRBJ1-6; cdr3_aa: CASSPQGASSPLHF; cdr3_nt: TGTGCCAGCTCACCACAGGGGGCGAGTTCACCCCTACACTTT
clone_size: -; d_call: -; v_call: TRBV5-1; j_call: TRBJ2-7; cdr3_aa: CASSFGKGAYEQYF; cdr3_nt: TGCGCCAGCAGCTTCGGAAAGGGGGCCTACGAGCAGTACTTC
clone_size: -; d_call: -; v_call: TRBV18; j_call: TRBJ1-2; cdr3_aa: CASSPEGRGYTF; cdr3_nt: TGTGCCAGCTCCCCAGAGGGTCGGGGCTACACCTTC
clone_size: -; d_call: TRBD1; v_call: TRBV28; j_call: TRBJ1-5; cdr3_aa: CASSRRGDRGFGAQHF; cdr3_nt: TGTGCCAGCAGCCGCCGGGGGGACAGGGGATTCGGGGCCCAGCATTTT
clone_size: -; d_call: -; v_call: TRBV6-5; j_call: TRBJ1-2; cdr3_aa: CASRGGGRDGYTF; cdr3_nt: TGTGCCAGCAGGGGAGGCGGGCGAGATGGCTACACCTTC
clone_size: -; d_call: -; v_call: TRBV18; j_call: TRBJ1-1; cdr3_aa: CASSPSSGDTEAFF; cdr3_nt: TGTGCCAGCTCACCCTCATCGGGGGACACTGAAGCTTTCTTT
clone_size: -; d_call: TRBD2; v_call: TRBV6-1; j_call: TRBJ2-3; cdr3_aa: CASSDPSGGATDTQYF; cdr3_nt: TGTGCCAGCAGTGACCCTAGCGGGGGGGCCACAGATACGCAGTATTTT
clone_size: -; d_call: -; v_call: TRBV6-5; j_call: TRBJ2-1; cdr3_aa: CASSYSGAGSSFF; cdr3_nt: TGTGCCAGCAGTTACTCTGGGGCAGGCAGTAGCTTCTTC
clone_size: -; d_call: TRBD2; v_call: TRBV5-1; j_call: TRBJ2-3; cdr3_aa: CASSAGTSSKAQYF; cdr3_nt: TGCGCCAGCAGCGCCGGGACTAGCAGTAAAGCGCAGTATTTT
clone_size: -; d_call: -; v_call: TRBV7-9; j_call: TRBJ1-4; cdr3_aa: CASSPSGGKEEKLFF; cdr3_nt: TGTGCCAGCAGCCCCTCAGGAGGGAAAGAAGAAAAACTGTTTTTT
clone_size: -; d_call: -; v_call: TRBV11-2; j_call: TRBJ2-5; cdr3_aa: CASSTRSNRAQETQYF; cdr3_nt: TGTGCCAGCAGCACGCGCAGTAACAGGGCCCAAGAGACCCAGTACTTC
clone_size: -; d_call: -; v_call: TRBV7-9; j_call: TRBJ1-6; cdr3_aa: CASSSDIYGSPLHF; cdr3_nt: TGTGCCAGCAGCTCTGATATCTATGGTTCACCCCTCCACTTT
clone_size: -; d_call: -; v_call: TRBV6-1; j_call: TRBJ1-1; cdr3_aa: CASSEGGGTEAFF; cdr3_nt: TGTGCCAGCAGTGAAGGGGGGGGGACTGAAGCTTTCTTT
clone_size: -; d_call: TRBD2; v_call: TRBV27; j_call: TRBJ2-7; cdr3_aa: CASSAAGGSYEQYF; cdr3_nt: TGTGCCAGCAGTGCGGCGGGGGGCTCCTACGAGCAGTACTTC